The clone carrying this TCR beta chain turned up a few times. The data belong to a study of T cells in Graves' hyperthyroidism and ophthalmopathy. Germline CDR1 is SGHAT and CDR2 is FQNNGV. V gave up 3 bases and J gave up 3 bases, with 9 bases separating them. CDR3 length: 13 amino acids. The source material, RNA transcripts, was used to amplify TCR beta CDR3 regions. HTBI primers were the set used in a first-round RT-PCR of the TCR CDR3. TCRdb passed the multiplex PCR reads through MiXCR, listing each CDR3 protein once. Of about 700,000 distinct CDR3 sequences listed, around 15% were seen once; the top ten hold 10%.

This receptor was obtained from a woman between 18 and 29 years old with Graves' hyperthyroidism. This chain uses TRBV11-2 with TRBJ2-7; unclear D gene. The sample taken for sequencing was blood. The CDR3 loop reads CASSFHDYYEQYF. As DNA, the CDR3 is TGTGCCAGCAGCTTCCACGATTACTACGAGCAGTACTTC.